This T cell receptor (beta chain) emerged from a study of sequential checkpoint blockade in melanoma. In the study overall: Maintenance nivolumab came after either treatment sequence.

Measured with immunoSEQ multiplex PCR; TCRdb has only the in-frame clones, and not every one. The table lists approximately 21,000 clones, roughly 82% of them singletons. The treatment here: randomized to nivolumab then ipilimumab (arm A) or the reverse (arm B). None of the patients previously received DNA-damaging chemotherapy. Germline assignment: CDR1 SGHNT and CDR2 YYREEE (reference sequence). Trimming took 4 bases from V and 0 from J, leaving 12 bases between them. CDR3 length equals 15 residues. This clone has only a few counts. This chain connects TRBV5-4 to TRBJ2-3; D uncertain. This clonotype was obtained from a human donor with melanoma. Source: CD8+ T cells sorted from blood (inferred from file names), taken from a patient given nivolumab and ipilimumab in sequence. The CDR3 region is CASSAVVGSTDTQYF. The CDR3 DNA reads as TGTGCCAGCAGCGCGGTCGTTGGAAGCACAGATACGCAGTATTTT.